One and the same sample provided the 18 T cell receptor beta chains below, sequenced in a study of cytomegalovirus exposure and HLA in healthy donors listed by TCRdb under 2017. The library came from the immunoSEQ multiplex PCR assay. For the multiplex PCR, a mixture combining 60 forward primers for TCR Vbeta segments and 13 reverse primers for TCR Jbeta segments was used. TCRdb took over this immuneACCESS table, retaining in-frame rearrangements with V and J assigned. Such tables are incomplete; in checked studies, under half of the missing clones stem from an unresolved V gene, and the remainder is unexplained. Counted in this sample were some 120,000 clones; around three quarters of them appeared once. Together, the top ten hold 6.3% of the sample. The sequencing sample was made of PBMCs. These receptors came from a woman in her 40s in good health and CMV-seronegative.

This chain links TRBV5-6 with TRBJ1-4; the D is unclear. The germline V gene has CDR1 SGHDT and CDR2 YYEEEE. V was trimmed by 1 base and J by 4 bases, leaving 11 bases between them. The CDR3 loop spans 15 amino acids. The CDR3 sequence: CASSLLAGINEKLFF. The CDR3 nucleotides are TGTGCCAGCAGCTTGCTCGCGGGGATTAATGAAAAACTGTTTTTT.

This chain joins TRBV14 and TRBJ1-1, with D perhaps TRBD1 (6 bases). Germline V gene data show CDR1 as SGHDN and CDR2 as FVKESK. Deletions cut 4 bases from V and 3 bases from J, with 9 bases between. This CDR3 region has 13 residues. CDR3 nucleotides: TGTGCCAGCAGCCCCAACAGGGACACTGAAGCTTTCTTT. Its translation is CASSPNRDTEAFF. Full variable domain (rest looked up from reference TRBV14 and TRBJ1-1): EAGVTQFPSHSVIEKGQTVTLRCDPISGHDNLYWYRRVMGKEIKFLLHFVKESKQDESGMPNNRFLAERTGGTYSTLKVQPAELEDSGVYFCASSPNRDTEAFFGQGTRLTVV.

This chain uses TRBV28 with TRBJ2-5, with 10 positions matching TRBD2. Germline values: CDR1 MDHEN, CDR2 SYDVKM. The CDR3 spans 15 residues. Trimming took 8 bases from V and 10 from J; bases not matched to a gene: 16. The CDR3 sequence is CASCRGVAGGVLQYF. The CDR3 DNA reads TGTGCCAGCTGTCGTGGGGTAGCGGGAGGAGTCCTCCAGTACTTC.

The chain joins TRBV5-8 to TRBJ2-1, with D perhaps TRBD2 (6 bases). V lost 2 bases to trimming and J lost 8 bases, with 11 bases between them. The CDR3 consists of 13 residues. The germline V gene encodes CDR1 SGHTS and CDR2 YDEGEE. The CDR3 region has the DNA TGTGCCAGCAGCTTTTGGGGGGTGGATGAGCAGTTCTTC. This sequence encodes CASSFWGVDEQFF.

The chain combines TRBV5-1 with TRBJ1-2; TRBD1 agrees at 7 bases. Per the germline V gene, CDR1 is SGHRS and CDR2 is YFSETQ. Trimming removed 5 bases from V and 0 bases from J; junction bases left unmatched: 10. The CDR3 spans 16 residues. The CDR3 protein is CASRSGTDFTNYGYTF. CDR3 sequence (DNA): TGCGCCAGCAGGTCCGGGACAGACTTCACTAACTATGGCTACACCTTC. The whole variable domain, filled in from reference TRBV5-1 and TRBJ1-2, reads KAGVTQTPRYLIKTRGQQVTLSCSPISGHRSVSWYQQTPGQGLQFLFEYFSETQRNKGNFPGRFSGRQFSNSRSEMNVSTLELGDSALYLCASRSGTDFTNYGYTFGSGTRLTVV.

The chain carries TRBV7-6 and TRBJ2-1; D remains ambiguous. Germline V lookup: CDR1 SGHVS, CDR2 FNYEAQ. The CDR3 totals 14 residues. V dropped 2 bases and J dropped 6 bases, with 11 bases sitting between them. For the CDR3, the DNA is TGTGCCAGCAGCTTAAGAGGATTCCCCAATGAGCAGTTCTTC. As protein: CASSLRGFPNEQFF.

This chain links TRBV28 with TRBJ1-5, with D maybe TRBD1 (6 bases). V was trimmed by 6 bases and J by 4 bases, leaving 13 bases between them. The CDR3 is 14 residues long. Germline V gives CDR1 MDHEN, CDR2 SYDVKM. The CDR3 region is CASSPGTTNQPQHF. The CDR3 DNA sequence: TGTGCCAGCAGCCCCGGGACAACTAATCAGCCCCAGCATTTT.

The CDR3 spells CASSATGPVNEQFF. The CDR3 bases are TGCGCCAGCAGTGCGACAGGGCCGGTCAATGAGCAGTTCTTC. The J gene is TRBJ2-1, the V gene TRBV10-1; 7 nucleotides match TRBD1. The CDR3 has 14 residues. Germline V gene data show CDR1 as WNHNN and CDR2 as SYGVQD (reference sequence). V trimming: 4 bases; J trimming: 6 bases; junction bases outside the gene matches: 6.

J is TRBJ2-3 and V is TRBV28, with D possibly being TRBD2 (6 bases). The CDR3 totals 13 residues. Per germline, CDR1 MDHEN and CDR2 SYDVKM. V lost 5 bases to trimming and J lost 3 bases, with 9 bases between them. CDR3 loop: CASSRDSTDTQYF. CDR3 sequence (DNA): TGTGCCAGCAGTCGGGACTCGACAGATACGCAGTATTTT. Using reference TRBV28 and TRBJ2-3 for the parts outside the CDR3, the full variable domain is DVKVTQSSRYLVKRTGEKVFLECVQDMDHENMFWYRQDPGLGLRLIYFSYDVKMKEKGDIPEGYSVSREKKERFSLILESASTNQTSMYLCASSRDSTDTQYFGPGTRLTVL.

The chain carries TRBV11-2 and TRBJ1-2; TRBD1 aligns across 7 bases. This CDR3 is built from 13 residues. The J segment lost 8 bases and the V segment lost 4 bases, leaving 7 bases of the junction unmatched. Germline V CDR1 and CDR2: SGHAT, FQNNGV. The CDR3: CASSSQGPWGYTF. The CDR3 nucleotides read TGTGCCAGCAGCTCACAGGGGCCCTGGGGCTACACCTTC. The full variable domain, with the rest looked up from reference TRBV11-2 and TRBJ1-2, is EAGVAQSPRYKIIEKRQSVAFWCNPISGHATLYWYQQILGQGPKLLIQFQNNGVVDDSQLPKDRFSAERLKGVDSTLKIQPAKLEDSAVYLCASSSQGPWGYTFGSGTRLTVV.

J is TRBJ2-5 and V is TRBV13; 7 bases agree with TRBD1. The last part of the DNA fits TRBJ2-7 better; the J call may be wrong. Germline lookup yields CDR1 PRHDT and CDR2 FYEKMQ (reference sequence). The CDR3 has 14 amino acids. CDR3 nucleotides: TGTGCCAGCAGCGGGCGACAGGGAGCCTACGAGCAGTACTTC. This gives the protein CASSGRQGAYEQYF.

The count of this clone is one. The chain couples TRBV11-2 to TRBJ2-2; 9 positions match TRBD1. The CDR3 is made up of 14 amino acids. The germline V gene encodes CDR1 SGHAT and CDR2 FQNNGV. With V trimmed by 5 bases and J by 7 bases, 5 bases remained unmatched. As DNA, the CDR3 is TGTGCCAGCAGCCGACAGGGGGGCGGCGGGGAGCTGTTTTTT. Protein: CASSRQGGGGELFF.

The chain couples TRBV7-2 to TRBJ2-3, with TRBD2 matching 11 bases. Germline CDR1 SGHTA, CDR2 FQGNSA. V was clipped by 0 bases and J by 6 bases; unmatched bases: 5. This CDR3 is 16 amino acids long. The CDR3 sequence: CASSLASTSGMDTQYF. CDR3 DNA: TGTGCCAGCAGCTTAGCATCGACTAGCGGGATGGATACGCAGTATTTT.

The chain combines TRBV7-9 with TRBJ1-3, with 8 nucleotides matching TRBD1. The ends lost 5 bases at V and 2 bases at J; junction bases unmatched: 2. This CDR3 has 14 residues. Germline-derived CDR1 and CDR2 are SEHNR and FQNEAQ (reference sequence). CDR3 DNA sequence: TGTGCCAGCAGCAAGACAGGGGCTGGAAACACCATATATTTT. This encodes CASSKTGAGNTIYF.

On this clone: The junction differs from germline at one of its ends, possibly a read error. The rearrangement uses TRBV28 and TRBJ2-4, with 7 bases that match TRBD1. Germline values: CDR1 MDHEN, CDR2 SYDVKM. CDR3 length equals 15 residues. CDR3 nucleotide sequence: TGTGCCAGCAGTTTCAGAGACAGGGCGGCGAACAGTCAGTACTTC. Its protein product is CASSFRDRAANSQYF.

This clone appeared a single time. A read error may account for a junction end that differs from germline. V gene TRBV4-3 combines with J gene TRBJ2-6, with D possibly being TRBD1 (5 bases). The CDR3 loop spans 16 amino acids. The germline gives CDR1 LGHNA, CDR2 YSLEER. The CDR3 region has the DNA TGCGCCAGCAGCCAAGGGACGGGCTCTGGGGCCAACGGCCTGACTTTC. This translates into CASSQGTGSGANGLTF.

The rearrangement uses TRBV6-1 and TRBJ1-1; 7 nucleotides line up with TRBD1. V trimming: 3 bases; J trimming: 1 base; junction bases outside the gene matches: 2. Germline loops: CDR1 MNHNS, CDR2 SASEGT. The CDR3 contains 14 residues. CDR3 protein: CASSDYRGNTEAFF. DNA for the CDR3: TGTGCCAGCAGTGATTACAGGGGGAACACTGAAGCTTTCTTT.

A word on this clone: At one boundary the junction diverges from the germline segment, which might be a read error. The chain has TRBV7-9 and TRBJ2-7, with D perhaps TRBD1 (5 bases). The germline gives CDR1 SEHNR, CDR2 FQNEAQ (reference sequence). This CDR3 region has 16 residues. The CDR3 region is CSSSLGQGRVSYEQYF. CDR3 sequence (DNA): TGTTCCAGCAGCTTAGGCCAGGGTCGGGTAAGCTACGAGCAGTACTTC.